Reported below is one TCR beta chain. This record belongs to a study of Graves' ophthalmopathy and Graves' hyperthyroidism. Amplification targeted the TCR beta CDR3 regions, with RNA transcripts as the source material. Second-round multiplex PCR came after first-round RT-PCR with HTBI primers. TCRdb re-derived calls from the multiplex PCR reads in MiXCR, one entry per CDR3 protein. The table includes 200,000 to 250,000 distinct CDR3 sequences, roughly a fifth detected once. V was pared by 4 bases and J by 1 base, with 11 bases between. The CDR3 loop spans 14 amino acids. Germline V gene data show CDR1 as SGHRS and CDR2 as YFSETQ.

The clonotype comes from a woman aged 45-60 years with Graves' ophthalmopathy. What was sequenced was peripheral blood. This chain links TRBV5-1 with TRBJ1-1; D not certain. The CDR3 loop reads CASSIGPRNTEAFF. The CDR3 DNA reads TGCGCCAGCAGCATAGGCCCGAGGAACACTGAAGCTTTCTTT.